The rows below give T cell receptor beta chains drawn from one sample of a study of cytomegalovirus exposure and HLA in healthy donors. Sequencing used immunoSEQ multiplex PCR; TCRdb keeps in-frame clones, though not all of them. Counted here are under 250,000 clones, over 80% occurring once; the ten biggest clones make up roughly 0.66%. The sequencing input was PBMCs. Receptor source: a boy between 2 and 10 years old in good health and CMV-seronegative. Both conserved end residues are part of each CDR3. Each record gives: clone size, D gene, CDR3 length, J gene, V gene, CDR3 DNA, CDR3 protein. D genes are given only for firm matches. For some rows the clone size is stated as once, few or many, or as a class when expanded; others skip it.

size: -
D: TRBD2
length: 17
J: TRBJ2-3
V: TRBV18
DNA: TGTGCCAGCTCACCCGGACTAGCGGGGGCATCCACAGATACGCAGTATTTT
CDR3: CASSPGLAGASTDTQYF

size: -
D: -
length: 17
J: TRBJ2-2
V: TRBV9
DNA: TGTGCCAGCAGCTCCCGGGGGGACATATCGAACACCGGGGAGCTGTTTTTT
CDR3: CASSSRGDISNTGELFF

size: -
D: TRBD2
length: 14
J: TRBJ2-7
V: TRBV29-1
DNA: TGCAGCGTTGCGGGGTCTAGCGGGCCCTACGAGCAGTACTTC
CDR3: CSVAGSSGPYEQYF

size: few
D: -
length: 13
J: TRBJ2-7
V: TRBV5-6
DNA: TGTGCCAGCAGCTTGGGAGGGGGCTACGAGCAGTACTTC
CDR3: CASSLGGGYEQYF

size: -
D: -
length: 15
J: TRBJ2-7
V: TRBV6-1
DNA: TGTGCCAGCAGTGAACCAGGGGTTATCTCCTACGAGCAGTACTTC
CDR3: CASSEPGVISYEQYF

size: -
D: -
length: 14
J: TRBJ1-1
V: TRBV7-9
DNA: TGTGCCAGCAGCTCGTGGACGGGAAACACTGAAGCTTTCTTT
CDR3: CASSSWTGNTEAFF

size: -
D: TRBD2
length: 15
J: TRBJ2-7
V: TRBV5-4
DNA: TGTGCCAGCAGCGAAGGACTAGCGGGGTCCTACGAGCAGTACTTC
CDR3: CASSEGLAGSYEQYF

size: -
D: TRBD1
length: 15
J: TRBJ1-5
V: TRBV19
DNA: TGTGCCAGTAGATCACCCGGGACAGATAATCAGCCCCAGCATTTT
CDR3: CASRSPGTDNQPQHF

size: -
D: -
length: 15
J: TRBJ2-5
V: TRBV5-1
DNA: TGCGCCAGCAGCTCGAGCTCCGGGAACCAAGAGACCCAGTACTTC
CDR3: CASSSSSGNQETQYF

size: -
D: -
length: 16
J: TRBJ1-1
V: TRBV19
DNA: TGTGCCAGTAGCCCGGGGGGCCTTATTATGAACACTGAAGCTTTCTTT
CDR3: CASSPGGLIMNTEAFF

size: -
D: -
length: 15
J: TRBJ1-2
V: TRBV9
DNA: TGTGCCAGCAGCGTAGGGTCCCGGGTGAGACGTGGCTACACCTTC
CDR3: CASSVGSRVRRGYTF

size: -
D: TRBD1
length: 15
J: TRBJ1-3
V: TRBV2
DNA: TGTGCCAGCAGGTTAGACAGGGAATTCGGAAACACCATATATTTT
CDR3: CASRLDREFGNTIYF

size: -
D: -
length: 16
J: TRBJ2-1
V: TRBV4-1
DNA: TGCGCCAGCAGCCAGGCAGGCTTTAGCTCCTACAATGAGCAGTTCTTC
CDR3: CASSQAGFSSYNEQFF

size: -
D: TRBD2
length: 13
J: TRBJ2-7
V: TRBV27
DNA: TGTGCCAGCAGGTTGGCGGGAGCCTACGAGCAGTACTTC
CDR3: CASRLAGAYEQYF

size: -
D: TRBD1
length: 14
J: TRBJ1-3
V: TRBV30
DNA: TGTGCCTACGACAGGGAAACTTCTGGAAACACCATATATTTT
CDR3: CAYDRETSGNTIYF

size: -
D: TRBD1
length: 15
J: TRBJ1-1
V: TRBV5-1
DNA: TGCGCCAGCAGCGTCGGACCCGACAGGGACACTGAAGCTTTCTTT
CDR3: CASSVGPDRDTEAFF

size: -
D: -
length: 16
J: TRBJ2-1
V: TRBV7-9
DNA: TGTGCCAGCAGCACCCCTCCGGGACATCCGAACAATGAGCAGTTCTTC
CDR3: CASSTPPGHPNNEQFF

size: -
D: TRBD2
length: 16
J: TRBJ2-1
V: TRBV27
DNA: TGTGCCAGCAGTCAGGGGACTAGCGGGACGTGCAATGAGCAGTTCTTC
CDR3: CASSQGTSGTCNEQFF

size: -
D: -
length: 14
J: TRBJ1-2
V: TRBV6-6
DNA: TGTGCCAGCAGTTACCTGCCAGCTAACTATGGCTACACCTTC
CDR3: CASSYLPANYGYTF

size: -
D: -
length: 13
J: TRBJ1-5
V: TRBV18
DNA: TGTGCCAGCTCACCCGAGGTGAATCAGCCCCAGCATTTT
CDR3: CASSPEVNQPQHF

size: -
D: -
length: 19
J: TRBJ1-1
V: TRBV15
DNA: TGTGCCACCAGCAGGGGGGGAAACGTTATCTCTCGGTTGAACACTGAAGCTTTCTTT
CDR3: CATSRGGNVISRLNTEAFF

size: -
D: -
length: 11
J: TRBJ2-1
V: TRBV2
DNA: TGTGCCAGCAGTGAACTCAATGAGCAGTTCTTC
CDR3: CASSELNEQFF